These 28 T cell receptor beta chains came from one sample sequenced in a study of Graves' ophthalmopathy and Graves' hyperthyroidism. The TCR beta CDR3 regions underwent amplification from RNA transcripts. After a first-round RT-PCR with HTBI primers, a second-round multiplex PCR was run. TCRdb fed the multiplex PCR reads into MiXCR, producing one record per CDR3 protein. This table has about 620,000 distinct CDR3 sequences, roughly 20% appearing once. Source material: peripheral blood. The receptors stem from a woman aged 18 to 35 with stable Graves' hyperthyroidism. Some clones in this sample may be carry-over from other donors' samples.

The genes are TRBV6-1 and TRBJ2-7; no clear D gene. This CDR3 is 15 amino acids long. The V end was cut by 1 base, the J end by 0 bases, with 10 bases between. Looked up from germline, CDR1 is MNHNS and CDR2 is SASEGT. This chain's CDR3 is CASSEEYHSSYEQYF. CDR3 in DNA: TGTGCCAGCAGTGAAGAATACCACAGCTCCTACGAGCAGTACTTC.

This clonotype was seen only a few times. The chain carries TRBV30 and TRBJ1-1; 8 bases match TRBD1. The CDR3 contains 13 residues. Germline assignment: CDR1 GTSNPN and CDR2 SVGIG (reference sequence). Trimming took 2 bases from V and 6 from J; bases not matched to a gene: 5. In DNA form, the CDR3 reads TGTGCCTGGAGTAACGGACAGGGTCCTGAAGCTTTCTTT. Translating it yields CAWSNGQGPEAFF.

The sample holds one count of this clonotype. The chain joins TRBV12-3 or TRBV12-4 to TRBJ2-2; D perhaps matches TRBD2 (5 bases). The germline V and J ends were trimmed by 6 bases and 5 bases, with 13 bases remaining between them. The CDR3 consists of 14 residues. The CDR3 DNA reads TGTGCCAGCAGGTTCGGTAGAGGGACCGGGGAGCTGTTTTTT. This codes for CASRFGRGTGELFF.

This clonotype was recorded at least ten times. This chain uses TRBV15 with TRBJ2-5; D gene unclear. The CDR3 contains 11 residues. The germline gives CDR1 LNHNV, CDR2 YYDKDF (reference sequence). V lost 0 bases, J lost 4 bases, and 0 bases lay in between. CDR3 amino acids: CATSREETQYF. The CDR3 DNA reads as TGTGCCACCAGCAGAGAAGAGACCCAGTACTTC.

As concerns this clonotype: This sequence may be a read error, since a much larger clone differs from it by one base. The V and J genes are TRBV7-9 and TRBJ2-2; D possibly corresponds to TRBD2 (6 bases). The CDR3 is 14 amino acids. V gave up 5 bases and J gave up 5 bases, with 12 bases separating them. Germline V gene lookup returns CDR1 SEHNR and CDR2 FQNEAQ (reference sequence). CDR3 loop: CASSGHGGTGELFF. CDR3 nucleotides: TGTGCCAGCAGCGGACACGGAGGGACCGGGGAGCTGTTTTTT.

Note on this clonotype: This is likely a read error, given that the CDR3 carries no conserved phenylalanine or tryptophan at its end. The gene calls are TRBV28 and TRBJ2-5, with 11 nucleotides matching TRBD2. From germline, CDR1 is MDHEN and CDR2 SYDVKM. The CDR3 contains 18 residues. Losses at the gene ends were 7 bases for V and 9 bases for J; bases not matched to a gene: 22. This chain's CDR3 is CASTATGGLAGGVESQYY. CDR3 DNA: TGTGCCAGCACCGCCACAGGGGGCCTAGCGGGAGGAGTGGAGTCCCAGTACTAC.

This clonotype came up many times. The chain joins TRBV2 to TRBJ2-7; 7 positions agree with TRBD1. The CDR3 is 16 residues long. V shed 2 bases, J shed 6 bases, and the junction held 13 bases outside the gene matches. In germline, CDR1 is SNHLY, CDR2 FYNNEI. This CDR3 is CASSENRDSVAGEQYF. The DNA of the CDR3 is TGTGCCAGCAGTGAAAACCGGGACAGCGTTGCTGGCGAGCAGTACTTC.

This clonotype was counted at least ten times. The J gene is TRBJ2-7, the V gene TRBV6-5, with D perhaps given as TRBD1 or TRBD2 (6 bases each). The germline gives CDR1 MNHEY, CDR2 SVGAGI. This CDR3 has 13 amino acids. V dropped 10 bases and J dropped 0 bases, with 13 bases sitting between them. The CDR3 bases are TGTGCCACGGGGGCAGGGAACTCCTACGAGCAGTACTTC. It is translated as CATGAGNSYEQYF.

This clonotype came up a few times. V is TRBV5-1 and J is TRBJ1-1; the match to TRBD1 covers 9 bases. This CDR3 spans 17 amino acids. Germline lookup yields CDR1 SGHRS and CDR2 YFSETQ. The V gene end was trimmed by 4 bases and the J gene end by 3 bases; junction bases not matched to a gene: 13. CDR3 in amino acids: CASSRTGGAQVDTEAFF. CDR3 DNA: TGCGCCAGCAGCAGAACAGGGGGCGCGCAGGTTGACACTGAAGCTTTCTTT.

This clonotype has a count of ten or more. V is TRBV7-3 and J is TRBJ2-2; D is perhaps TRBD2 (6 bases). The CDR3 extends over 16 amino acids. V shed 1 base and J shed 0 bases, with 9 bases lying between them. The germline gives CDR1 SGHTA, CDR2 FQGTGA. The CDR3 sequence: CASSLRGGANTGELFF. The CDR3 coding sequence is TGTGCCAGCAGCTTAAGGGGCGGGGCGAACACCGGGGAGCTGTTTTTT.

This clonotype was found a few times. V and J are TRBV19 and TRBJ1-2; unclear D gene. V lost 1 base and J 3 bases, leaving 3 bases between the germline ends. Germline lookup yields CDR1 LNHDA and CDR2 SQIVND (reference sequence). The CDR3 totals 12 residues. The CDR3 coding sequence is TGTGCCAGTAGTATAGCGGACTATGGCTACACCTTC. Translation gives CASSIADYGYTF.

The chain carries TRBV7-2 and TRBJ2-2, with D perhaps matching TRBD1 (7 bases). This CDR3 region has 17 residues. The ends were cut back, 3 bases at V and 0 bases at J, with 14 bases in the middle. CDR1 and CDR2 from the germline V gene are SGHTA and FQGNSA. CDR3 region: CASSFKRGTANTGELFF. In DNA form, the CDR3 reads TGTGCCAGCAGCTTCAAGCGCGGGACAGCGAACACCGGGGAGCTGTTTTTT.

This rearrangement joins TRBV20-1 to TRBJ1-2, with D uncertain. The CDR3 extends over 12 amino acids. Trimming removed 0 bases at V and 5 bases at J, with 7 bases between. Germline V gene data show CDR1 as DFQATT and CDR2 as SNEGSKA (reference sequence). CDR3 DNA sequence: TGCAGTGCTAGAGATCCGCAGTATGGCTACACCTTC. It translates to CSARDPQYGYTF.

This clonotype appeared a few times. No conserved phenylalanine or tryptophan ends this CDR3, so it is likely a read error. The rearrangement joins TRBV19 to TRBJ1-5; D ambiguous. The CDR3 spans 13 residues. The V end lost 3 bases, the J end lost 5 bases, and 8 bases lay between the germline ends. The V gene's germline CDR1 is LNHDA and CDR2 SQIVND (reference sequence). This CDR3 is CASSMVIYQPQHV. DNA of the CDR3: TGTGCCAGTAGTATGGTGATATATCAGCCCCAGCATGTT.

The chain recombines TRBV6-1 with TRBJ2-5, with 10 bases that match TRBD2. The V and J ends lost 2 bases and 2 bases, in that order; junction bases with no gene match: 2. Germline lookup yields CDR1 MNHNS and CDR2 SASEGT. The CDR3 totals 15 residues. The DNA of the CDR3 is TGTGCCAGCAGTGAAACAGCGGGGGGGCAAGAGACCCAGTACTTC. Residues: CASSETAGGQETQYF.

This chain links TRBV24-1 with TRBJ2-2; TRBD1 agrees at 7 bases. The CDR3 has 16 amino acids. Germline loops: CDR1 KGHDR, CDR2 SFDVKD. Trimming removed 1 base from V and 6 bases from J; junction bases left unmatched: 7. CDR3 DNA sequence: TGTGCCACCAGTGATTTCGGGACAGAGATCTCCGGGGAGCTGTTTTTT. It is translated as CATSDFGTEISGELFF.

This rearrangement joins TRBV6-2 or TRBV6-3 to TRBJ2-7; D is perhaps TRBD2 (6 bases). V was cut by 2 bases and J by 3 bases, with 11 bases left in between. The CDR3 consists of 14 residues. Germline CDR1 reads MNHEY; CDR2 reads SVGEGT. This CDR3 is CASSYRLDLYEQYF. CDR3 DNA: TGTGCCAGCAGTTACAGACTAGACCTCTACGAGCAGTACTTC.

This clonotype appeared many times. The chain uses TRBV28 and TRBJ1-2; D is ambiguous. CDR1 is MDHEN and CDR2 is SYDVKM in the germline V gene. The V end lost 8 bases, the J end lost 8 bases, and 12 bases lay between the germline ends. The CDR3 totals 11 residues. The CDR3 DNA is TGTGCCAGCGGATTGGTAGGAGGCTACACCTTC. Its translation is CASGLVGGYTF.

The rearrangement joins TRBV27 to TRBJ2-5, with D perhaps TRBD1 (5 bases). Germline assignment: CDR1 MNHEY and CDR2 SMNVEV (reference sequence). This CDR3 has 14 residues. V lost 2 bases and J 3 bases, leaving 10 bases between the germline ends. The DNA of the CDR3 is TGTGCCAGCAGTTTAGGGCAGGACAAAGAGACCCAGTACTTC. Its translation is CASSLGQDKETQYF.

This clonotype was detected ten times or more. This rearrangement joins TRBV5-6 to TRBJ2-2; D may be TRBD2 (6 bases). Germline values: CDR1 SGHDT, CDR2 YYEEEE. The CDR3 is made up of 13 amino acids. Trimming stripped 4 bases from V and 7 bases from J, with 11 bases between. CDR3 residues: CASSEGGSGELFF. The CDR3, as DNA: TGTGCCAGCAGCGAAGGAGGGAGCGGGGAGCTGTTTTTT.

This clonotype was seen ten or more times. The chain employs TRBV6-5 and TRBJ1-2; 10 bases line up with TRBD1. The CDR3 sequence is 17 residues long. The J segment lost 2 bases and the V segment lost 4 bases, leaving 10 bases of the junction unmatched. CDR1 is MNHEY, CDR2 SVGAGI, per germline. Here the CDR3 DNA reads TGTGCCAGCAGTTTTCGGGACAGGGGCGAATTGAACTATGGCTACACCTTC. This translates into CASSFRDRGELNYGYTF.

This chain joins TRBV5-1 and TRBJ2-2; 12 bases are shared with TRBD2. The V gene's germline CDR1 is SGHRS and CDR2 YFSETQ. V trimming: 1 base; J trimming: 4 bases; junction bases outside the gene matches: 8. The CDR3 loop spans 18 amino acids. For the CDR3, the DNA is TGCGCCAGCAGCTTGTCGCTAGCGGGAGGGCCGGGCACCGGGGAGCTGTTTTTT. It translates to CASSLSLAGGPGTGELFF.

This clonotype was counted many times. The rearrangement links TRBV12-3 or TRBV12-4 to TRBJ2-7; 7 bases are a match to TRBD2. CDR3 size: 15 residues. J lost 7 bases, V lost 1 base, and 10 bases had no gene match. The chain's CDR3 is CASSLGRSGAGEQYF. The CDR3 bases are TGTGCCAGCAGTTTAGGCCGGAGCGGGGCGGGGGAGCAGTACTTC.

This clonotype turned up a few times. A much larger clonotype is one base distant, so this may be a read error. This chain uses TRBV7-3 with TRBJ1-1, with 7 bases aligning to TRBD1. The CDR3 is made up of 14 amino acids. V lost 5 bases to trimming and J lost 5 bases; unmatched junction nucleotides: 8. Per the germline V gene, CDR1 is SGHTA and CDR2 is FQGTGA. CDR3 sequence (DNA): TGTGCCAGCAGCCCTGGGACAGTTGGTACTGAAGCTTTCTTT. It specifies CASSPGTVGTEAFF.

This clonotype was seen ten or more times. V usage is TRBV6-5 and J usage is TRBJ1-1, with D maybe TRBD1 (5 bases). Between the trimmed V and J ends, which lost 2 bases and 5 bases, there was a span of 12 bases. Looked up from germline, CDR1 is MNHEY and CDR2 is SVGAGI. This CDR3 is 14 amino acids long. The CDR3: CASSYAGTTTEAFF. CDR3 nucleotides: TGTGCCAGCAGTTACGCCGGGACTACGACTGAAGCTTTCTTT.

This clonotype was counted ten times or more. The chain joins TRBV11-2 to TRBJ1-3; the D gene is possibly TRBD1 (5 bases). V dropped 1 base and J dropped 1 base, with 8 bases sitting between them. The CDR3 is 15 residues long. Germline lookup yields CDR1 SGHAT and CDR2 FQNNGV. CDR3 protein: CASSLVRGSGNTIYF. Written as DNA, the CDR3 is TGTGCCAGCAGCTTAGTGAGGGGATCTGGAAACACCATATATTTT.

The chain is built from TRBV28 and TRBJ1-5; TRBD1 agrees at 10 bases. V lost 4 bases and J lost 5; bases outside the gene matches: 8. CDR1 is MDHEN, CDR2 SYDVKM, per germline. The CDR3 spans 16 residues. CDR3 sequence reads: CASSSGGTGEDQPQHF. CDR3 in DNA: TGTGCCAGCAGTTCCGGCGGGACAGGGGAAGATCAGCCCCAGCATTTT.

There are many counts of this clonotype. V gene TRBV6-1 combines with J gene TRBJ1-2, with D possibly matching TRBD1 (6 bases). The CDR3 runs 16 residues. V was cut by 6 bases and J by 4 bases, with 21 bases left in between. CDR1 and CDR2 (germline): MNHNS, SASEGT. CDR3 coding DNA: TGTGCCAGCAGCCTCAATTGGGACAAACTACTCTATGGCTACACCTTC. Translating gives CASSLNWDKLLYGYTF.